This T cell receptor (beta chain) originates from a study of blood T cell repertoires in COVID-19. Study summary: COVID-19 samples, acute and convalescent, were from the United States, Italy and Spain. Sources were T cells, B-cell-depleted T cells, or PBMCs; the material itself was cDNA or gDNA.

Germline-derived CDR1 and CDR2 are SNHLY and FYNNEI. J gave up 9 bases and V 6 bases, and 5 bases lay outside the gene matches. This CDR3 contains 14 residues. Authors' data handling: Scientists estimated how many nucleated cells there were by amplifying reference gene primers. TCRdb keeps only in-frame clones here, not all; method: immunoSEQ multiplex PCR. V and J calls and clone size are as listed in that table; D and trimming were resolved from the DNA. This table holds 200,000 to 250,000 clones, approximately 89% found once. The sequenced sample consisted of peripheral blood. The clonotype originates from a woman aged 40 to 50 with acute or convalescent COVID-19. The gene calls are TRBV2 and TRBJ1-6, with 10 bases fitting TRBD1. CDR3 bases: TGTGCCAGCAGAGGACAGGGGGACCGTTCACCCCTCCACTTT. This gives the protein CASRGQGDRSPLHF.